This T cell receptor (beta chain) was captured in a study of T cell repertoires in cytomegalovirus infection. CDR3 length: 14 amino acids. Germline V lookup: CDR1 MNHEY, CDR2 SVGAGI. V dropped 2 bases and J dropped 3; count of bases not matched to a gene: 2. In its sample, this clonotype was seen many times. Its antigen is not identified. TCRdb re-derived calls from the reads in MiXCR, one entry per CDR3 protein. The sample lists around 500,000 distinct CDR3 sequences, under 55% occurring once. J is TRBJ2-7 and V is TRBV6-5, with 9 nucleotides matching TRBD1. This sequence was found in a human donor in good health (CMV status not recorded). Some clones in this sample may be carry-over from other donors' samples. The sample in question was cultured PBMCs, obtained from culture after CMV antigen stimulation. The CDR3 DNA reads TGTGCCAGCAGTTACCTGGGACAGGGCTACGAGCAGTACTTC. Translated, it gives CASSYLGQGYEQYF.